These 25 T cell receptor beta chains originate from one sample sequenced in a study of blood T cell repertoires in COVID-19. TCRdb's copy holds only in-frame clones and misses some; the assay was immunoSEQ multiplex PCR. The table has approximately 50,000 clones, about 85% seen once; the top ten hold approximately 6.5%. Specimen: peripheral blood. These receptors all come from a man aged 55 to 70 with acute or convalescent COVID-19.

The chain recombines TRBV12-3 or TRBV12-4 with TRBJ2-1, with D possibly TRBD2 on 6 matching bases. The CDR3 length is 13 residues. Trimming took off 5 bases at V and 9 bases at J, with 14 bases between the two ends. CDR3 coding DNA: TGTGCCAGCAGTCTCCTGCGGGATAGTGAGCAGTTCTTC. Amino acids: CASSLLRDSEQFF.

The chain is built from TRBV28 and TRBJ1-5; 11 bases fit TRBD1. Germline V gene lookup returns CDR1 MDHEN and CDR2 SYDVKM. V dropped 2 bases and J dropped 4; count of bases not matched to a gene: 10. This CDR3 has 18 residues. The CDR3 DNA sequence: TGTGCCAGCAGTTTAGATAGGTGGGGACAGGGGGGAAATCAGCCCCAGCATTTT. Its translation is CASSLDRWGQGGNQPQHF.

The gene calls are TRBV4-1 and TRBJ1-2; D ambiguous. The germline V and J ends were trimmed by 1 base and 0 bases, with 9 bases remaining between them. The V gene's germline CDR1 is MGHRA and CDR2 YSYEKL. There are 15 residues in the CDR3. The CDR3 bases are TGCGCCAGCAGCCAAGGGGCAGTAACTAACTATGGCTACACCTTC. It yields the protein CASSQGAVTNYGYTF.

The chain recombines TRBV30 with TRBJ2-7, with D possibly TRBD1 on 6 matching bases. V was trimmed by 5 bases and J by 3 bases, leaving 17 bases between them. CDR3 length equals 14 residues. Germline V lookup: CDR1 GTSNPN, CDR2 SVGIG (reference sequence). The CDR3 protein is CAWAHRDGYYEQYF. The CDR3 region has the DNA TGTGCCTGGGCCCACAGGGACGGATACTACGAGCAGTACTTC.

The rearrangement joins TRBV3-1 (or the pseudogene TRBV3-2) to TRBJ2-5; 8 bases are shared with TRBD2. CDR1 and CDR2 from the germline V gene are LGHDT and YNNKEL (reference sequence). The J segment lost 5 bases and the V segment lost 0 bases, leaving 11 bases of the junction unmatched. The CDR3 consists of 17 residues. CDR3 bases: TGTGCCAGCAGCCAAGAGGCGGGAGGCCCCAGCGGGGAGACCCAGTACTTC. It yields the protein CASSQEAGGPSGETQYF.

The chain links TRBV6-5 to TRBJ2-3; D is uncertain. CDR3 length: 14 amino acids. The germline V gene has CDR1 MNHEY and CDR2 SVGAGI. Trimming stripped 6 bases from V and 1 base from J, with 11 bases between. CDR3 residues: CASSELRGTDTQYF. CDR3 nucleotides: TGTGCCAGCAGCGAGCTTAGAGGCACAGATACGCAGTATTTT.

This chain uses TRBV28 with TRBJ2-1; 10 bases align to TRBD2. V lost 5 bases to trimming and J lost 10 bases; unmatched junction nucleotides: 5. The germline gives CDR1 MDHEN, CDR2 SYDVKM. The CDR3 consists of 13 residues. CDR3: CASSKQAGGEQFF. The CDR3 coding sequence is TGTGCCAGCAGTAAACAAGCGGGAGGGGAGCAGTTCTTC.

The chain is built from TRBV5-1 and TRBJ2-1; 10 bases match TRBD1. V lost 4 bases to trimming and J lost 7 bases; unmatched junction nucleotides: 5. Germline V gene data show CDR1 as SGHRS and CDR2 as YFSETQ. The CDR3 has 14 residues. CDR3 coding DNA: TGCGCCAGCAGCCTAGGGACAGGGGAAAATGAGCAGTTCTTC. Translated: CASSLGTGENEQFF.

The chain uses TRBV18 and TRBJ2-7; possibly TRBD1 for D (5 bases). Germline V lookup: CDR1 KGHSH, CDR2 LQKENI. CDR3 length: 14 residues. V was shortened by 2 bases and J by 7 bases, with 15 bases between the two germline ends. CDR3: CASSPNPGPGEQYF. Here the CDR3 DNA reads TGTGCCAGCTCACCAAATCCAGGGCCCGGTGAGCAGTACTTC.

The chain links TRBV6-4 to TRBJ1-1, with 8 bases aligning to TRBD1. The CDR3 is made up of 14 amino acids. Germline trimming cut 6 bases from V and 5 bases from J; bases unmatched to any gene: 8. The germline V gene encodes CDR1 MRHNA and CDR2 SNTAGT. For the CDR3, the DNA is TGTGCCAGCAGCAAGACAGGGGACGGGACTGAAGCTTTCTTT. It is translated as CASSKTGDGTEAFF.

This chain joins TRBV25-1 and TRBJ2-7; 7 bases agree with TRBD1. The CDR3 runs to 14 residues. The trim removed 6 bases at V and 2 bases at J, leaving 7 bases unmatched. Looked up from germline, CDR1 is MGHDK and CDR2 is SYGVNS. CDR3 DNA: TGTGCCAGCAGCGCACGGGACAGTACCTACGAGCAGTACTTC. Translated: CASSARDSTYEQYF.

CDR3 residues: CASSQGNGRALEQYF. The CDR3 nucleotides read TGTGCCAGCAGCCAAGGAAACGGGAGGGCCCTCGAGCAGTACTTC. The rearrangement links TRBV3-1 (or the pseudogene TRBV3-2) to TRBJ2-7; 8 nucleotides align to TRBD2. This CDR3 region has 15 residues. Looked up from germline, CDR1 is LGHDT and CDR2 is YNNKEL (reference sequence). V gave up 1 base and J gave up 6 bases; unmatched junction bases: 8.

The chain carries TRBV6-2 or TRBV6-3 and TRBJ2-3; 12 bases align to TRBD2. CDR1 and CDR2 from the germline V gene are MNHEY and SVGEGT. J was trimmed by 4 bases and V by 4 bases; bases with no gene match: 3. This CDR3 is 15 amino acids long. The CDR3 DNA follows: TGTGCCAGCAGTTGGACTAGCGGGAACCCAGATACGCAGTATTTT. Residues: CASSWTSGNPDTQYF.

V usage is TRBV7-9 and J usage is TRBJ2-2; the D gene is possibly TRBD1 (5 bases). This CDR3 has 19 amino acids. Germline V gene data show CDR1 as SEHNR and CDR2 as FQNEAQ (reference sequence). The V end lost 5 bases, the J end lost 3 bases, and 25 bases lay between the germline ends. DNA for the CDR3: TGTGCCAGCAGCCCAAAAGGGGTGAGGTATAACACAGACACCGGGGAGCTGTTTTTT. Translating it yields CASSPKGVRYNTDTGELFF.

This chain joins TRBV10-3 and TRBJ2-1, with 8 bases matching TRBD1. The CDR3 sequence is 15 residues long. From germline, CDR1 is ENHRY and CDR2 SYGVKD. Trimming at V came to 2 bases and at J to 6 bases, leaving 6 bases not matched to a gene. The CDR3 nucleotides are TGTGCCATCAGTGAGGGGCAGGGGGCACGCAATGAGCAGTTCTTC. Protein: CAISEGQGARNEQFF.

The V and J genes are TRBV5-1 and TRBJ1-3, with TRBD1 identical over 9 bases. CDR1 is SGHRS, CDR2 YFSETQ, per germline. The CDR3 sequence is 15 residues long. Trimming took 4 bases from V and 9 from J; bases not matched to a gene: 11. As DNA, the CDR3 is TGCGCCAGCAGCCTAGAGACAGGGGGGAAGGGCACCATATATTTT. Protein product: CASSLETGGKGTIYF.

The chain recombines TRBV18 with TRBJ1-3; D perhaps matches TRBD1 (5 bases). V was clipped by 6 bases and J by 5 bases, with 20 bases between them. This CDR3 is 16 amino acids long. Germline loops: CDR1 KGHSH, CDR2 LQKENI. The CDR3 sequence is CASSSTPLGGRNTIYF. The DNA for the CDR3 is TGTGCCAGCTCGTCCACCCCTCTGGGGGGAAGAAACACCATATATTTT.

The gene calls are TRBV21-1 and TRBJ2-2; the table's D call TRBD2 went unverified against the DNA. TRBV21-1 is deemed a pseudogene. The CDR3 length is 14 residues. The CDR3 DNA is TGTGCCAGCAGCAAAGCACTAGGAACCGGGGAGCTGTTTTTT. Protein: CASSKALGTGELFF.

This rearrangement joins TRBV2 to TRBJ2-7; tentative D call: TRBD1 (6 bases). Germline V lookup: CDR1 SNHLY, CDR2 FYNNEI. Deletions cut 6 bases from V and 1 base from J, with 7 bases between. The CDR3 loop spans 12 amino acids. The CDR3 loop is CASRTGSYEQYF. The DNA of the CDR3 is TGTGCCAGCAGAACAGGGTCCTACGAGCAGTACTTC.

This clone was detected once. The chain employs TRBV28 and TRBJ1-2; D ambiguous. With 5 bases removed from V and 7 bases from J, the gap between germline ends came to 11 bases. This CDR3 has 12 residues. The germline gives CDR1 MDHEN, CDR2 SYDVKM. The CDR3 bases are TGTGCCAGCAGTACCACCGCGAGTGGCTACACCTTC. The encoded protein is CASSTTASGYTF.

This rearrangement joins TRBV11-2 to TRBJ1-1, with D unclear. CDR3 length: 15 residues. V dropped 2 bases and J dropped 10 bases, with 20 bases sitting between them. Per germline, CDR1 SGHAT and CDR2 FQNNGV. This chain's CDR3 is CASSLYGVGLGGAFF. The CDR3 coding sequence is TGTGCCAGCAGCTTATACGGAGTCGGCCTCGGAGGAGCTTTCTTT.

The rearrangement joins TRBV28 to TRBJ2-7; the match to TRBD1 covers 7 bases. There are 14 residues in the CDR3. V trimming: 3 bases; J trimming: 3 bases; junction bases outside the gene matches: 5. CDR1 and CDR2 (germline): MDHEN, SYDVKM. CDR3 nucleotide sequence: TGTGCCAGCAGTTTGAGGGCAGGGGGCTACGAGCAGTACTTC. Protein sequence: CASSLRAGGYEQYF.

The chain combines TRBV27 with TRBJ2-7, with 8 bases matching TRBD2. The germline CDR1 and CDR2 sequences are MNHEY and SMNVEV (reference sequence). The CDR3 spans 16 residues. V dropped 3 bases and J dropped 0; count of bases not matched to a gene: 7. The CDR3 here is CASSFHGGGPSYEQYF. CDR3 nucleotide sequence: TGTGCCAGCAGTTTCCACGGGGGGGGTCCCTCCTACGAGCAGTACTTC.

This clone has only one observation. V is TRBV19 and J is TRBJ1-4, with unresolved D. Germline V gene lookup returns CDR1 LNHDA and CDR2 SQIVND (reference sequence). V lost 5 bases, J lost 12 bases, and 10 bases lay in between. The CDR3 is made up of 11 amino acids. The CDR3 bases are TGTGCCAGTAGTGTGCAGAGGGAACTGTTTTTT. As protein: CASSVQRELFF.

The CDR3 sequence is CASSLDTAGTNEKLFF. The DNA for the CDR3 is TGCGCCAGCAGCTTGGACACCGCCGGGACTAATGAAAAACTGTTTTTT. The chain combines TRBV5-1 with TRBJ1-4, with D uncertain. The CDR3 length is 16 residues. CDR1 and CDR2 (germline): SGHRS, YFSETQ. V was trimmed by 0 bases and J by 2 bases, leaving 11 bases between them.